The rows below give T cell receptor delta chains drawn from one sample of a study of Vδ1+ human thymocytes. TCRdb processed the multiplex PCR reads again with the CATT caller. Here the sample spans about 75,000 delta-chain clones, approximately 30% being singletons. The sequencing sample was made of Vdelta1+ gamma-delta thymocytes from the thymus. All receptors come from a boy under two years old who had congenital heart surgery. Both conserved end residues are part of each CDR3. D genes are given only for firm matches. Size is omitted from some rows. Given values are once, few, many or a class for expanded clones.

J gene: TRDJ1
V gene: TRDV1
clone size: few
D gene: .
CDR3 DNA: TGTGCTCTTGGGGAACTGTTTCGACCTTTCCTACGACATCATCCCACCCTGGGGTACACCGATAAACTCATCTTT
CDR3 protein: CALGELFRPFLRHHPTLGYTDKLIF

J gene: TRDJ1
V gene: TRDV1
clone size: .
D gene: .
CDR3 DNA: TGTGCTCTTGGGGAAATTGTGGGATTCCGGAGGTACACCGATAAACTCATCTTT
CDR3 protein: CALGEIVGFRRYTDKLIF

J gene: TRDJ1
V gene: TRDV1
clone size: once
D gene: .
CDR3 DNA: TGTGCTCTTGGGGAGGCCTTCCTACACTGGGGGACACTTCACACCGATAAACTCATCTTT
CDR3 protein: CALGEAFLHWGTLHTDKLIF

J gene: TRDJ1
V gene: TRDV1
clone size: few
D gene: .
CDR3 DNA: TGTGCTCTTGGGGAATGTCTCACCGATAAACTCATCTTT
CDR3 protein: CALGECLTDKLIF

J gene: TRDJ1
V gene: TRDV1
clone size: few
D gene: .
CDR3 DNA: TGTGCTCTTGGGGACTACCATTACACCGATAAACTCATCTTT
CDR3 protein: CALGDYHYTDKLIF

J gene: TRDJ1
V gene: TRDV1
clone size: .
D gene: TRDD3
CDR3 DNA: TGTGCTCTTGGGGAACATTCTCAAATCTTCCAGACCAGCTACTGGGGGATATCAACCGATAAACTCATCTTT
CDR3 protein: CALGEHSQIFQTSYWGISTDKLIF

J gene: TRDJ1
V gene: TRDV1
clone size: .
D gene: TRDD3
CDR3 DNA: TGTGCTCCCCCCCGAGGGGGATTTGGGACAAGGGGCGCCACCGATAAACTCATCTTT
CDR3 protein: CAPPRGGFGTRGATDKLIF

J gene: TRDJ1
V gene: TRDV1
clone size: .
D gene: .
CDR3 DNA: TGTGCTCTTGGGGAACCTCCTCTCGGAGATAAACTCATCTTT
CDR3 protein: CALGEPPLGDKLIF

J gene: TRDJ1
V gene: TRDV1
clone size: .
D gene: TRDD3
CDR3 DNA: TGTGCTCTTGGGGAATTTTGCGGGGGATACGGCACCGATAAACTCATCTTT
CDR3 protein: CALGEFCGGYGTDKLIF

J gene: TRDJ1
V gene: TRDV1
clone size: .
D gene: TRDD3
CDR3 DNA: TGTGCTCTTGGGCCCCTACTGGGGGACTCAAGCGCTTACACTGATAAACTCATCTTT
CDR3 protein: CALGPLLGDSSAYTDKLIF

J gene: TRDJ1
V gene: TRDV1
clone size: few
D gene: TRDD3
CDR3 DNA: TGTGCTCTTGCTCCCTTACTGGGGGATACAGGCACCGATAAACTCATCTTT
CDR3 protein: CALAPLLGDTGTDKLIF

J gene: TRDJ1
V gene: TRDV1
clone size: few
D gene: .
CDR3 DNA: TGTGCTCTTGGGGACCATCCCCTCGTACTGGGAAAACTCATCTTT
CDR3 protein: CALGDHPLVLGKLIF

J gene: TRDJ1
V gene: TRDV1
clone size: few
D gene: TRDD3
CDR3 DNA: TGTGCTCTCTCCCTACTGGGGGATAAGGCGATCGCCGATAAACTCATCTTT
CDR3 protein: CALSLLGDKAIADKLIF

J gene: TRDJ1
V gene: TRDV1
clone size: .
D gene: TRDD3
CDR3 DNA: TGTGCTCTTGGGGAACTAGTCGAGCCTTCCTCGGGTACTGGGGGAAAGAACACCGATAAACTCATCTTT
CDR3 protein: CALGELVEPSSGTGGKNTDKLIF

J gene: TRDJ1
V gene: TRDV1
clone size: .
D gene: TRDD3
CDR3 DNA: TGTGCTCTTGGGGAAATAGGCTGGGGGATAGGAACCGATAAACTCATCTTT
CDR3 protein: CALGEIGWGIGTDKLIF

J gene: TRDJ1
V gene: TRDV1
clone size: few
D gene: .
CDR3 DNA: TGTGCTCTTGGGACGGCCCTACTTCAACCTTACACCGATAAACTCATCTTT
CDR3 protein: CALGTALLQPYTDKLIF

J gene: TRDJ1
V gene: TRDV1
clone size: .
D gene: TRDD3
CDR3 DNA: TGTGCTCTTGGGGAAGCTCAACGGTACTGGGGGACCCCCAACACCGATAAACTCATCTTT
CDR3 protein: CALGEAQRYWGTPNTDKLIF

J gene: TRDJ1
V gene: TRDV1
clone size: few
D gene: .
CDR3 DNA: TGTGCTCTTGAGAAACCGAGTAAAGGGGACCCTTTGTACACCGATAAACTCATCTTT
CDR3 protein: CALEKPSKGDPLYTDKLIF

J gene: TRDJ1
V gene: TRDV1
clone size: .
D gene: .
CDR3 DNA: TGTGCTCTTGGGAACTCAGGCCCTGAACTGACCGATAAACTCATCTTT
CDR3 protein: CALGNSGPELTDKLIF